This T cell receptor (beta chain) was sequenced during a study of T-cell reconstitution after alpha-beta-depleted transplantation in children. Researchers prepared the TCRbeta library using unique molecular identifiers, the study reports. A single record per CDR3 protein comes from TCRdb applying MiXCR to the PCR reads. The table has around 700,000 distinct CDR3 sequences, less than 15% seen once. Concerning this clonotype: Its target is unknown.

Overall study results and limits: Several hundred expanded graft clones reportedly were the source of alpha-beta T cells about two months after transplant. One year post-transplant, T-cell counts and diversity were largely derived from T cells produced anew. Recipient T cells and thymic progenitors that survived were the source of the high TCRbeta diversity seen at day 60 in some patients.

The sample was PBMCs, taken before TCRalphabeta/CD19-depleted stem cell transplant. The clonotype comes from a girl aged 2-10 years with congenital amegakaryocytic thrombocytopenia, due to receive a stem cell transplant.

The chain's CDR3 is CASSLVGFEQFF. CDR3 coding DNA: TGTGCCAGCAGCTTAGTTGGGTTTGAGCAGTTCTTC. The chain recombines TRBV7-2 with TRBJ2-1, with D unclear. V gave up 1 base and J gave up 9 bases, with 7 bases separating them. This CDR3 is 12 amino acids long. Germline assignment: CDR1 SGHTA and CDR2 FQGNSA.